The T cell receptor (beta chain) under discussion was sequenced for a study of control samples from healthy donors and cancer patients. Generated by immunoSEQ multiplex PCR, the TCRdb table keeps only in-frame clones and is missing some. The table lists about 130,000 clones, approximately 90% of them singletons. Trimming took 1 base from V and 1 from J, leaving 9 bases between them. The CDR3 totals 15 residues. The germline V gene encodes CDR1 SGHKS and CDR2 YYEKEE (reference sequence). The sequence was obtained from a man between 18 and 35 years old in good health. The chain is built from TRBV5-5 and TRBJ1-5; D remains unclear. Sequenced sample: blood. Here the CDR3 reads CASSLRMGSNQPQHF. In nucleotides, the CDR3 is TGTGCCAGCAGCTTGAGAATGGGGAGCAATCAGCCCCAGCATTTT.